These 8 T cell receptor beta chains originate from one sample sequenced in a study of T cell responses to AZD1222 COVID-19 vaccine. Profiled with immunoSEQ multiplex PCR; TCRdb holds only in-frame clones, not every one. The repertoire has 75,000 to 90,000 clones, 80% to 90% of them found once; the top ten carry around 10%. Sequencing was performed on peripheral blood, taken 28 days after the second AZD1222 dose. These receptors all come from an adult who received the AZD1222 COVID-19 vaccine.

The V and J genes are TRBV5-6 and TRBJ2-5, with 10 bases aligning to TRBD1. In germline, CDR1 is SGHDT, CDR2 YYEEEE. After removal of 6 bases from V and 4 bases from J, the junction contained 3 bases not matched to a gene. The CDR3 extends over 13 amino acids. In nucleotides, the CDR3 is TGTGCCAGCAACTGGGACAGGGGAGAGACCCAGTACTTC. This gives the protein CASNWDRGETQYF.

This clone was observed a single time. The rearrangement uses TRBV28 and TRBJ1-5; no firm D call. V shed 3 bases and J shed 11 bases, with 20 bases lying between them. CDR3 length equals 15 residues. CDR1 and CDR2 from the germline V gene are MDHEN and SYDVKM. Here the CDR3 reads CASSLDNTIVNSQHF. CDR3 coding DNA: TGTGCCAGCAGTTTGGATAACACGATTGTAAATTCCCAGCATTTT.

The chain links TRBV18 to TRBJ1-5; 7 nucleotides agree with TRBD1. Germline V lookup: CDR1 KGHSH, CDR2 LQKENI. The trim removed 4 bases at V and 5 bases at J, leaving 8 bases unmatched. The CDR3 is 15 amino acids. This CDR3 reads CASSLNRGGDQPQHF. The CDR3 bases are TGTGCCAGCTCACTTAACAGGGGAGGGGATCAGCCCCAGCATTTT.

CDR3 sequence (DNA): TGTGCCAGCAGCGGGTCTGCGGGAGTCATCTACAATGAGCAGTTCTTC. Its translation is CASSGSAGVIYNEQFF. This sequence joins TRBV11-3 and TRBJ2-1; TRBD2 agrees at 7 bases. With 5 bases clipped from V and 3 bases from J, the junction kept 10 bases outside the gene matches. The germline V gene has CDR1 SGHNT and CDR2 YENEEA. The length of the CDR3 is 16 residues.

This chain joins TRBV19 and TRBJ1-6; TRBD1 agrees at 10 bases. Germline V gene data show CDR1 as LNHDA and CDR2 as SQIVND (reference sequence). This CDR3 region has 18 residues. Trimming at V came to 6 bases and at J to 0 bases, leaving 8 bases not matched to a gene. The CDR3 reads CASSMGGQGSSYNSPLHF. The CDR3, as DNA: TGTGCCAGTAGCATGGGGGGACAGGGGAGCTCCTATAATTCACCCCTCCACTTT.

The rearrangement uses TRBV9 and TRBJ2-3; 10 nucleotides match TRBD2. Germline CDR1 SGDLS, CDR2 YYNGEE. The CDR3 consists of 18 residues. With V trimmed by 4 bases and J by 6 bases, 17 bases remained unmatched. CDR3 residues: CASSSRVVVAGGSDTQYF. Here the CDR3 DNA reads TGTGCCAGCAGCTCACGGGTAGTGGTAGCGGGAGGATCTGATACGCAGTATTTT.

The chain couples TRBV9 to TRBJ2-7, with D unresolved. Germline CDR1 reads SGDLS; CDR2 reads YYNGEE. The CDR3 extends over 13 amino acids. V lost 4 bases and J 2 bases, leaving 10 bases between the germline ends. This CDR3 is CASSPGITYEQYF. CDR3 bases: TGTGCCAGCAGCCCGGGCATCACCTACGAGCAGTACTTC.

The V gene is TRBV5-6, the J gene TRBJ1-1; possibly TRBD1 for D (5 bases). The germline V and J ends were trimmed by 5 bases and 6 bases, with 17 bases remaining between them. The CDR3 loop spans 14 amino acids. The V gene's germline CDR1 is SGHDT and CDR2 YYEEEE. The CDR3 DNA reads TGTGCCAGCAGACACGGGACGGCCAGATCTGAAGCTTTCTTT. It translates to CASRHGTARSEAFF. Full variable domain (remainder filled in from reference TRBV5-6 and TRBJ1-1): DAGVTQSPTHLIKTRGQQVTLRCSPKSGHDTVSWYQQALGQGPQFIFQYYEEEERQRGNFPDRFSGHQFPNYSSELNVNALLLGDSALYLCASRHGTARSEAFFGQGTRLTVV.